Shown below are 23 T cell receptor beta chains from a single sample sequenced in a study of blood T cells in healthy people across ages. A J-beta primer mix and a sample-barcoded 5' primer were used in a second PCR of roughly 6 to 12 cycles. MiXCR, applied by TCRdb to the 5' RACE reads, yields one record per CDR3 protein. The sample has about a million distinct CDR3 sequences; about 48% are singletons. The sequencing sample was made of blood. Receptor source: a man aged 25 to 40 in good health.

Many counts were recorded for this clonotype. The chain couples TRBV12-3 or TRBV12-4 to TRBJ1-1, with a possible D match to TRBD1 (6 bases). The CDR3 runs 15 residues. V shed 2 bases and J shed 0 bases, with 10 bases lying between them. CDR3 in DNA: TGTGCCAGCAGTTTATGGGGGCAGCTGAACACTGAAGCTTTCTTT. This sequence encodes CASSLWGQLNTEAFF.

In this sample, this clonotype turned up many times. The V call is TRBV4-2, the J call TRBJ2-1, with D maybe TRBD2 (6 bases). The ends were cut back, 1 base at V and 10 bases at J, with 8 bases in the middle. The CDR3 has 12 residues. Per the germline V gene, CDR1 is LGHNA and CDR2 is YNFKEQ. CDR3 amino acids: CASSQGLAEQFF. The CDR3 nucleotides are TGTGCCAGCAGCCAAGGGCTAGCGGAGCAGTTCTTC.

The sample holds a few counts of this clonotype. The chain couples TRBV3-1 to TRBJ2-5, with a possible D match to TRBD1 (5 bases). The J call may be in error: the DNA end matches TRBJ2-7 better. The CDR3 is 14 amino acids. Per germline, CDR1 LGHDT and CDR2 YNNKEL (reference sequence). CDR3 nucleotide sequence: TGTGCCAGCAGCCAAGGTAACAGGCTGGGCGAGCAGTACTTC. Protein sequence: CASSQGNRLGEQYF.

This clonotype was detected a few times. This chain joins TRBV10-3 and TRBJ2-7; D not certain. The CDR3 extends over 14 amino acids. With 6 bases removed from V and 0 bases from J, the gap between germline ends came to 12 bases. CDR1 ENHRY and CDR2 SYGVKD come from the germline V gene. This CDR3 is CAIRETKSSYEQYF. The CDR3 DNA sequence: TGTGCCATCAGGGAGACCAAGAGCTCCTACGAGCAGTACTTC.

The chain is built from TRBV7-2 and TRBJ2-1; weak D call: TRBD2 (5 bases). V lost 3 bases and J 5 bases, leaving 14 bases between the germline ends. The CDR3 runs to 15 residues. Germline CDR1 SGHTA, CDR2 FQGNSA. The CDR3 coding sequence is TGTGCCAGCAGCTTTTTAAGGGTGGAGGACAATGAGCAGTTCTTC. This gives the protein CASSFLRVEDNEQFF.

This rearrangement joins TRBV5-1 to TRBJ2-3, with D maybe TRBD1 (5 bases). The V gene lost 4 bases and the J gene lost 3 bases, with 12 bases spanning the gap. CDR3 length: 14 amino acids. Germline CDR1 is SGHRS and CDR2 is YFSETQ. The CDR3 DNA follows: TGCGCCAGCAGCCTAGGGGATTTGACAGATACGCAGTATTTT. Translation: CASSLGDLTDTQYF.

Here the CDR3 DNA reads TGCAGTGCTAGAGATAGCATGGACACTGAAGCTTTCTTT. Translation: CSARDSMDTEAFF. The chain combines TRBV20-1 with TRBJ1-1; no definite D call. The germline V and J ends were trimmed by 0 bases and 3 bases, with 8 bases remaining between them. CDR3 length: 13 residues. Germline loops: CDR1 DFQATT, CDR2 SNEGSKA (reference sequence).

The genes are TRBV20-1 and TRBJ2-7; D may be TRBD1 (5 bases). The CDR3 consists of 14 residues. The V gene lost 3 bases and the J gene lost 4 bases, with 16 bases spanning the gap. Germline V lookup: CDR1 DFQATT, CDR2 SNEGSKA (reference sequence). In DNA, the CDR3 is TGCAGTGCTAGGTCCCAGGGTTCGCTATACGAGCAGTACTTC. Translated: CSARSQGSLYEQYF.

This clonotype was observed a few times. The rearrangement joins TRBV6-2 or TRBV6-3 to TRBJ2-7; 8 bases align to TRBD1. Losses at the gene ends were 7 bases for V and 3 bases for J; bases not matched to a gene: 14. The germline V gene has CDR1 MNHEY and CDR2 SVGEGT. The length of the CDR3 is 16 residues. CDR3 amino acids: CASTPTGTGWFYEQYF. The DNA of the CDR3 is TGTGCCAGCACTCCAACCGGGACAGGTTGGTTCTACGAGCAGTACTTC.

This sequence joins TRBV27 and TRBJ2-7, with 11 bases that match TRBD2. Losses at the gene ends were 5 bases for V and 4 bases for J; bases not matched to a gene: 7. There are 15 residues in the CDR3. Germline V gene lookup returns CDR1 MNHEY and CDR2 SMNVEV (reference sequence). CDR3 DNA: TGTGCCAGCAGTCTACTAGCGGGGGCAAAATACGAGCAGTACTTC. Its translation: CASSLLAGAKYEQYF.

This chain joins TRBV7-8 and TRBJ1-2; the match to TRBD1 covers 7 bases. This CDR3 comprises 17 residues. V was clipped by 4 bases and J by 4 bases; unmatched bases: 15. CDR1 is SGHVS and CDR2 is FQNEAQ in the germline V gene. The CDR3 reads CASSSWGPKGATYGYTF. In DNA, the CDR3 is TGTGCCAGCAGCTCATGGGGCCCCAAGGGGGCAACCTATGGCTACACCTTC.

The rearrangement links TRBV13 to TRBJ2-3; a weak D match, TRBD1 (5 bases). Trimming left V 4 bases short and J 0 bases short, with 17 bases between. Germline lookup yields CDR1 PRHDT and CDR2 FYEKMQ (reference sequence). The CDR3 consists of 17 residues. CDR3 nucleotide sequence: TGTGCCAGCAGCTCCTCTGACAGATTGTCTAGCACAGATACGCAGTATTTT. It is translated as CASSSSDRLSSTDTQYF.

The V gene is TRBV28, the J gene TRBJ2-7, with TRBD1 identical over 7 bases. The V gene end was trimmed by 2 bases and the J gene end by 7 bases; junction bases not matched to a gene: 11. This CDR3 spans 15 amino acids. Germline V gene data show CDR1 as MDHEN and CDR2 as SYDVKM. The CDR3 nucleotides are TGTGCCAGCAGTTTAATGAGACAGGGTTCATTGGAGCAGTACTTC. It translates to CASSLMRQGSLEQYF.

This clonotype was seen many times. A read error is possible here, since a much larger clone lies one base away. This rearrangement joins TRBV27 to TRBJ2-1; D is perhaps TRBD2 (5 bases). The J call is in doubt because the DNA end fits TRBJ2-7 better. Germline CDR1 reads MNHEY; CDR2 reads SMNVEV (reference sequence). This CDR3 has 13 amino acids. The CDR3 sequence is CASSRPSYNEQYF. CDR3 nucleotide sequence: TGTGCCAGCAGTAGGCCTAGCTACAATGAGCAGTACTTC.

This clonotype was counted many times. V is TRBV29-1 and J is TRBJ2-3; 9 bases map to TRBD2. With 2 bases clipped from V and 5 bases from J, the junction kept 8 bases outside the gene matches. Germline CDR1 is SQVTM and CDR2 is ANQGSEA. The CDR3 covers 15 residues. DNA for the CDR3: TGCAGCGTTGAAACAGCTAGCGGGAACTTAGATACGCAGTATTTT. Encoded protein: CSVETASGNLDTQYF.

This clonotype was found a few times. The V call is TRBV12-3 or TRBV12-4, the J call TRBJ1-5, with unresolved D. This CDR3 region has 17 residues. V lost 1 base to trimming and J lost 4 bases, with 17 bases between them. DNA for the CDR3: TGTGCCAGCAGTTTAGTCGCTCCCGAGAGAGGAAATCAGCCCCAGCATTTT. Protein: CASSLVAPERGNQPQHF.

The table lists this clonotype with a count of one. The J gene is TRBJ2-3, the V gene TRBV27, with 16 bases lining up with TRBD2. Losses at the gene ends were 7 bases for V and 3 bases for J; bases not matched to a gene: 4. Germline lookup yields CDR1 MNHEY and CDR2 SMNVEV (reference sequence). There are 16 residues in the CDR3. The CDR3 coding sequence is TGTGCCAGCAAGGGACTAGCGGGGGGGCCGACAGATACGCAGTATTTT. Translating it yields CASKGLAGGPTDTQYF.

This clonotype was detected ten times or more. The J gene is TRBJ2-1, the V gene TRBV6-2 or TRBV6-3; 7 bases line up with TRBD1. V lost 5 bases and J lost 0; bases outside the gene matches: 7. The CDR3 consists of 16 residues. Germline CDR1 MNHEY, CDR2 SVGEGT. The CDR3 sequence is CASSKGAGVSYNEQFF. CDR3 bases: TGTGCCAGCAGTAAGGGGGCAGGGGTCTCCTACAATGAGCAGTTCTTC.

The J gene is TRBJ2-2, the V gene TRBV20-1; 7 bases fit TRBD1. In germline, CDR1 is DFQATT, CDR2 SNEGSKA (reference sequence). Trimming took 1 base from V and 6 from J; bases not matched to a gene: 2. The CDR3 is 13 residues long. The CDR3 spells CSARGDSAGELFF. The DNA of the CDR3 is TGCAGTGCTAGAGGGGACAGCGCCGGGGAGCTGTTTTTT.

The chain uses TRBV28 and TRBJ1-2; D call uncertain. CDR3 length: 12 amino acids. V was pared by 8 bases and J by 2 bases, with 9 bases between. CDR1 MDHEN and CDR2 SYDVKM come from the germline V gene. The DNA for the CDR3 is TGTGCCAGCGAACTTGAGAACTATGGCTACACCTTC. Protein product: CASELENYGYTF.

The chain has TRBV30 and TRBJ2-1; possible D gene TRBD2, 6 bases. The CDR3 consists of 15 residues. Germline CDR1 reads GTSNPN; CDR2 reads SVGIG (reference sequence). The V end was cut by 2 bases, the J end by 1 base, with 12 bases between. CDR3 bases: TGTGCCTGGAGTCCCGGGACTTCGTCCTACAATGAGCAGTTCTTC. Residues: CAWSPGTSSYNEQFF.

The chain has TRBV6-5 and TRBJ1-1; the D is unclear. CDR1 is MNHEY, CDR2 SVGAGI, per germline. The CDR3 length is 14 residues. Deletions cut 4 bases from V and 6 bases from J, with 15 bases between. CDR3 sequence (DNA): TGTGCCAGCAGTTCCAAATTTGGTCTTTCTGAAGCTTTCTTT. Its translation: CASSSKFGLSEAFF.

The V and J genes are TRBV4-1 and TRBJ2-4; D possibly corresponds to TRBD1 (5 bases). Per the germline V gene, CDR1 is MGHRA and CDR2 is YSYEKL. This CDR3 has 16 residues. V was shortened by 1 base and J by 0 bases, with 10 bases between the two germline ends. The CDR3 region is CASSQGTTLAKNIQYF. CDR3 DNA sequence: TGCGCCAGCAGCCAAGGGACAACCCTAGCCAAAAACATTCAGTACTTC.